Each of the 3 T cell receptor beta chains below was sequenced from the same sample in a study of blood T cell repertoires in COVID-19. The repertoire was sequenced with immunoSEQ multiplex PCR; TCRdb's copy has only in-frame clones and lacks some. In the table there are around 30,000 clones, roughly three quarters of which are singletons. The specimen sequenced was peripheral blood. The receptors originated from a human donor in a cohort sampled during active COVID-19.

The chain's CDR3 is CASSPAFTGEQYF. The CDR3 coding sequence is TGTGCCAGCTCACCCGCGTTCACGGGAGAGCAGTACTTC. The chain has TRBV18 and TRBJ2-7; TRBD2 is a possible D gene (5 bases). Trimming cost V 3 bases and J 7 bases, with 13 bases left between them. Per germline, CDR1 KGHSH and CDR2 LQKENI. This CDR3 has 13 residues.

The rearrangement uses TRBV30 and TRBJ1-3; D is unresolved. The length of the CDR3 is 16 residues. The V gene lost 2 bases and the J gene lost 2 bases, with 16 bases spanning the gap. Germline loops: CDR1 GTSNPN, CDR2 SVGIG (reference sequence). The CDR3 DNA reads TGTGCCTGGAGTATGCTAGGATGGGAGACTGGAAACACCATATATTTT. Translating it yields CAWSMLGWETGNTIYF.

The genes are TRBV6-6 and TRBJ1-4, with 7 nucleotides matching TRBD1. There are 14 residues in the CDR3. V was pared by 4 bases and J by 10 bases, with 9 bases of the junction left unmatched. CDR1 MNHNY and CDR2 SVGAGI come from the germline V gene (reference sequence). The CDR3 sequence: CASSSLTGDAKLFF. For the CDR3, the DNA is TGTGCCAGCAGTTCGCTAACAGGGGACGCAAAACTGTTTTTT.